The TCR beta chain under discussion was sequenced for a study of cytomegalovirus exposure and HLA in healthy donors. V was pared by 1 base and J by 4 bases, with 8 bases of the junction left unmatched. CDR1 SGHDN and CDR2 FVKESK come from the germline V gene. The CDR3 contains 17 residues. Amplification used 60 Vbeta primers and 13 Jbeta primers. Method: immunoSEQ multiplex PCR; TCRdb's copy keeps in-frame clones and lacks some. This repertoire shows about 120,000 clones, 80% found once; its top ten account for 8.8%. V gene TRBV14 combines with J gene TRBJ2-1, with 9 bases that match TRBD1. This TCR derives from a female donor in good health and CMV-seropositive. What was sequenced was PBMCs. In DNA form, the CDR3 reads TGTGCCAGCAGCCAAGGGATCGGACAGGGGTGGTACAATGAGCAGTTCTTC. Translated: CASSQGIGQGWYNEQFF.